This is a list of T cell receptor beta chains from one sample in a study of response to subunit inactivated influenza vaccine. TCRdb called the RT-PCR reads again in MiXCR, with one record for every CDR3 protein. The table shows around 580,000 distinct CDR3 sequences, with around 13% occurring only once. Sequenced material: PBMCs from blood, taken 12 days after vaccination. The source is a man aged 45-60 years who received an inactivated influenza vaccine. The CDR3 runs from the conserved cysteine through the conserved F or W. Each record gives: D gene, J gene, clone size, V gene, CDR3 DNA, CDR3 protein. A D gene is named only where the DNA matches it firmly. For some rows the clone size is stated as once, few or many, or as a class when expanded; others skip it.

>TRBD1|TRBJ2-5|.|TRBV4-3
TGCGCCAGCAGCCCGCAGGGACAGCAAGAGACCCAGTACTTC
CASSPQGQQETQYF
>.|TRBJ2-3|.|TRBV5-1
TGCGCCAGCAGCCCCCTTTTGGGCAGCACAGATACGCAGTATTTT
CASSPLLGSTDTQYF
>.|TRBJ2-7|.|TRBV20-1
TGCAGCCCCGAATACACAGCGACCTACGAGCAGTACTTC
CSPEYTATYEQYF
>.|TRBJ1-1|many|TRBV7-2
TGTGCCAGCAGGCGGGAGATCGACACTGAAGCTTTCTTT
CASRREIDTEAFF
>.|TRBJ2-7|.|TRBV5-1
TGCGCCAGCAGTCCGGCAGAATCCTACGAGCAGTACTTC
CASSPAESYEQYF
>TRBD1|TRBJ2-7|.|TRBV29-1
TGCAGCGTTGGTGAGACAGGGGGCCCGTACGAGCAGTACTTC
CSVGETGGPYEQYF
>TRBD2|TRBJ2-5|.|TRBV20-1
TGCAGTGCCGCACTAGCGGGAGGGTTAGAGACCCAGTACTTC
CSAALAGGLETQYF
>.|TRBJ1-1|few|TRBV18
TGTGCCAGCTCACCACTTGAGGGGAACACTGAAGCTTTCTTT
CASSPLEGNTEAFF
>.|TRBJ1-6|.|TRBV28
TGTGCCAGCACGACGGGGTCGAATTCACCCCTCCACTTT
CASTTGSNSPLHF
>.|TRBJ2-2|few|TRBV5-1
TGCGCCAGCAGCCGATTGGACGGGGAGCTGTTTTTT
CASSRLDGELFF
>TRBD1|TRBJ2-7|.|TRBV15
TGTGCCACCAGCAGAGCCCGGACAGGGCCCTTTTCCTACGAGCAGTACTTC
CATSRARTGPFSYEQYF
>.|TRBJ2-2|.|TRBV7-3
TGTGCCAGCACCAATCCCGGGACTTCGAACACCGGGGAGCTGTTTTTT
CASTNPGTSNTGELFF